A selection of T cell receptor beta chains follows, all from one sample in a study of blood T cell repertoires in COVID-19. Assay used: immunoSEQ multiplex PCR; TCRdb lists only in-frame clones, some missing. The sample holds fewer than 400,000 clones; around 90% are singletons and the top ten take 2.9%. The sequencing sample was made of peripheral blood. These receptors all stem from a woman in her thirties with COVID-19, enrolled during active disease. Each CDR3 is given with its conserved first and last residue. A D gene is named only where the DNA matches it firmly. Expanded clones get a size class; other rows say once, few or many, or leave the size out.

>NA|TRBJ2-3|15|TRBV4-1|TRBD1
TGCGCCAGCAGCCAAGGAATACAGGGGGAACATACGCAGTATTTT
CASSQGIQGEHTQYF
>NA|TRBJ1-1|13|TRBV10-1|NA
TGCGCCAGCATGGGGCGTTGGGACACTGAAGCTTTCTTT
CASMGRWDTEAFF
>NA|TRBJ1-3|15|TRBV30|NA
TGTGCCTGGAGCGAGGGACAACTCTCTGGAAACACCATATATTTT
CAWSEGQLSGNTIYF
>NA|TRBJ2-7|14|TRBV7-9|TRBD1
TGTGCCAGCAGCCTCGGACAGGGGGCTTACGAGCAGTACTTC
CASSLGQGAYEQYF
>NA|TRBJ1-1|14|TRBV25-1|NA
TGTGCCAGCAGTCCCCACAGGGAGAACACTGAAGCTTTCTTT
CASSPHRENTEAFF
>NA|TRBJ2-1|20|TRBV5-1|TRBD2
TGCGCCAGCAGCCGCGCTAGCCCTAGCGGGAGGGCACATTTGGGCAATGAGCAGTTCTTC
CASSRASPSGRAHLGNEQFF
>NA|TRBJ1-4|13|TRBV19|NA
TGTGCCAGCTCCCCTCAGGCTAATGAAAAACTGTTTTTT
CASSPQANEKLFF
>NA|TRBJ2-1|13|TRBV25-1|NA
TGTGCCAGCAGTGAAGTCTCTAGGATCGAGCAGTTCTTC
CASSEVSRIEQFF
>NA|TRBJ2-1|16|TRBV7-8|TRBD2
TGTGCCAGCAGCATGGGGACTAGCGGGGCTTACAATGAGCAGTTCTTC
CASSMGTSGAYNEQFF
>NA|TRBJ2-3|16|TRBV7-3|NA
TGTGCCAGCAGCTTATCGCCCGGTCATAGCACAGATACGCAGTATTTT
CASSLSPGHSTDTQYF
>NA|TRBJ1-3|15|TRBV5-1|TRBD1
TGCGCCAGCAGCCAAGGGACAGGGTCTGGAAACACCATATATTTT
CASSQGTGSGNTIYF
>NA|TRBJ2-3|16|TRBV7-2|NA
TGTGCCAGCAGCTTCTCTGCGGGGACTAGCACAGATACGCAGTATTTT
CASSFSAGTSTDTQYF
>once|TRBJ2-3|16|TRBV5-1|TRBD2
TGCGCCAGCAGCGCATCAGGACTAGCGGACACAGATACGCAGTATTTT
CASSASGLADTDTQYF
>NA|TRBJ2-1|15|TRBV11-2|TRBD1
TGTGCCAGCAGCTTATTTCAGGGGGATTGGAATGAGCAGTTCTTC
CASSLFQGDWNEQFF
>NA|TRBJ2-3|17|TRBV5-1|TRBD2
TGCGCCAGCAGCGGAACCACTAGCGGGAGTCGACCGGATACGCAGTATTTT
CASSGTTSGSRPDTQYF
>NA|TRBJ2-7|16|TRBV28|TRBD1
TGTGCCAGTCGCGGAATGGGGACAGATATTTCCTACGAGCAGTACTTC
CASRGMGTDISYEQYF
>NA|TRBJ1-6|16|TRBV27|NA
TGTGCCAGCAAATGGGGGGGGCTGATGGATAATTCACCCCTCCACTTT
CASKWGGLMDNSPLHF
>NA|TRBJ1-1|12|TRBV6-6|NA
TGTGCCAGCAGGAGAGTGAACACTGAAGCTTTCTTT
CASRRVNTEAFF
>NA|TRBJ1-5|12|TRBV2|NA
TGTGCCAGCAGTGACGGGGGTCGGTCCCAGCATTTT
CASSDGGRSQHF
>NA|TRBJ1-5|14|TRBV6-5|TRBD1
TGTGCCAGCAGTTCACAGGGGGCGAGGCAGCCCCAGCATTTT
CASSSQGARQPQHF
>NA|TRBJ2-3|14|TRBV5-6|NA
TGTGCCAGCAGCTTTGGTGGGAGGACAGATACGCAGTATTTT
CASSFGGRTDTQYF
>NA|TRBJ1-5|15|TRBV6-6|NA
TGTGCCAGCAGTCCCCCGGGAACTAGCAATCAGCCCCAGCATTTT
CASSPPGTSNQPQHF
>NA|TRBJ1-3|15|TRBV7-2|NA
TGTGCCAGCAGCTTAAATTTAGACTCTGGAAACACCATATATTTT
CASSLNLDSGNTIYF
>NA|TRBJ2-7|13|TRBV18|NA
TGTGCCAGCTCACCGGGGGGATCCTACGAGCAGTACTTC
CASSPGGSYEQYF
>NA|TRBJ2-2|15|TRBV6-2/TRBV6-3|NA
TGTGCCAGCAGTTACAGTGGGATCGGGGGCGGGGAGCTGTTTTTT
CASSYSGIGGGELFF
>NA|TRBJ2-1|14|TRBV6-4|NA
TGTGCCAGCAGTCGAACTAGCTCCTACAATGAGCAGTTCTTC
CASSRTSSYNEQFF
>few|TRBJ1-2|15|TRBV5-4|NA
TGTGCCAGCACCTTAAGCTTGGACATAAACTATGGCTACACCTTC
CASTLSLDINYGYTF
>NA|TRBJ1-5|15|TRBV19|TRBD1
TGTGCCAGTAGTCTCCGGACAGGGGGAGGACAGCCCCAGCATTTT
CASSLRTGGGQPQHF
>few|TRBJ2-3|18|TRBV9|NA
TGTGCCAGCAGCGTGTACCCGAGACTAGGAGCACTGACAGATACGCAGTATTTT
CASSVYPRLGALTDTQYF
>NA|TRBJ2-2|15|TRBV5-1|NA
TGCGCCAGCAGCTCGTCCGCCACAGAAACCGGGGAGCTGTTTTTT
CASSSSATETGELFF
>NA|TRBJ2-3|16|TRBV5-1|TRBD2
TGCGCCAGCAGCTCCTTCGCGGGAGCCCTCACAGATACGCAGTATTTT
CASSSFAGALTDTQYF
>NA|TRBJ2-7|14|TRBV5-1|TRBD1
TGCGCCAGCAGCACCGGACAGGGGAGAAACGAGCAGTACTTC
CASSTGQGRNEQYF
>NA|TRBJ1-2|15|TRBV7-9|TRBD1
TGTGCCAGCAGCCCAGGGACAGGGCCCCGCTATGGCTACACCTTC
CASSPGTGPRYGYTF
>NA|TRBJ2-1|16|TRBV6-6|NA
TGTGCCAGCAGTTACTCGTGGAGTAGCTCCTACAATGAGCAGTTCTTC
CASSYSWSSSYNEQFF
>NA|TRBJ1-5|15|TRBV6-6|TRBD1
TGTGCCAGCAGTTACCCGGACAGGGACCGCCAGCCCCAGCATTTT
CASSYPDRDRQPQHF
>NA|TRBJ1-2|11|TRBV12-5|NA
TGTGCTAGTGGGGTCAGCTATGGCTACACCTTC
CASGVSYGYTF
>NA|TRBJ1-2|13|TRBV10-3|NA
TGTGCCATCAGTGACAGGTTAAACTATGGCTACACCTTC
CAISDRLNYGYTF